This T cell receptor (beta chain) was identified during a study of OX40 agonist ivuxolimab in advanced cancers. Study summary: At doses from 0.01 to 10 mg/kg, patients were given intravenous ivuxolimab every 2 weeks. Hepatocellular carcinoma, melanoma, renal cell or head and neck cancer affected the dose-escalation patients. Partial response was recorded in three patients: one hepatocellular carcinoma and two cutaneous melanoma cases.

The CDR3 runs 16 residues. Germline assignment: CDR1 SGHRS and CDR2 YFSETQ. The trim removed 1 base at V and 5 bases at J, leaving 9 bases unmatched. Here immunoSEQ multiplex PCR was the method, and the copy in TCRdb shows in-frame clones only, minus some. The sample holds more than 45,000 clones, approximately 82% seen once. The chain couples TRBV5-1 to TRBJ2-5; 9 nucleotides agree with TRBD2. This TCR came from an adult with an advanced solid tumor such as melanoma, head and neck, liver or kidney cancer. The sequenced sample was CD4+ or CD8+ T cells sorted from blood, obtained in a trial of the OX40 agonist ivuxolimab. In DNA form, the CDR3 reads TGCGCCAGCAGCTTGCAGGCGGGAGGGCCAGAGGAGACCCAGTACTTC. Its translation: CASSLQAGGPEETQYF. The whole variable domain, remainder taken from reference TRBV5-1 and TRBJ2-5, is KAGVTQTPRYLIKTRGQQVTLSCSPISGHRSVSWYQQTPGQGLQFLFEYFSETQRNKGNFPGRFSGRQFSNSRSEMNVSTLELGDSALYLCASSLQAGGPEETQYFGPGTRLLVL.